Included here is one T cell receptor (beta chain) sequence, with context. Its antigen remains undetermined. Qualities for individual bases were not recorded, and no much larger clone is one base off. Sequencing relied on an Illumina HiSeq 1500. The public sequencing data were trimmed at Q25 with fastp and processed into clonotypes with MiXCR by TCRdb, which kept only in-frame beta chains. Entries are consolidated by CDR3 protein sequence, retaining the most common genes and DNA. For this sample there are 450,000 to 600,000 distinct CDR3 sequences; about 42% appear just once. The leading ten clones occupy just under 45% of the sample. The source of the sample is a study of T cell repertoires in cytomegalovirus infection (dated by TCRdb to the late 2010s). Background on the whole study: Peptide stimulations targeted recently identified HLA-C-restricted CMV epitopes, whose presentation resists viral immunomodulation, together with well-studied HLA-B-restricted epitopes. Donor HLA type was relevant to the analysis, as public TCR beta signatures indicated carriage of CMV infection together with the matching HLA type. Paper-wide results and their limitations: Carriers of CMV infection plus the relevant HLA type were discriminated by the cumulative frequency of public TCR beta family members in the study cohort and in an independent roughly 370-donor cohort. The ex vivo response was dominated by HLA-C-restricted CMV-specific TCR beta clonotypes, which also provided the single most frequent clonotype in two of eight donors.

V loses 1 base at its end and J loses 5 bases; junction bases beyond the gene matches: 6. The CDR3 sequence holds 14 residues, the cysteine and phenylalanine included. Just the 42-base CDR3 DNA is kept, in frame starting at base 1. CDR1 and CDR2 are read off the germline V gene as SGHDT and YYEEEE. Read against the paper, the sample's treatment or condition label means: in vitro stimulation with specific CMV peptide epitopes to enrich CMV-specific T cells. The sequence derives from a human donor in good health (CMV status not recorded). Some clones in this sample may be carry-over from other donors' samples. Material: cultured PBMCs, obtained from culture after CMV antigen stimulation. The chain employs TRBV5-6 and TRBJ2-7; TRBD1 matches 7 bases in the middle. The CDR3 here reads CASSLTGVHDEQYF. The bases read TGTGCCAGCAGCTTGACAGGGGTTCACGACGAGCAGTACTTC. With the portions outside the CDR3 filled from the reference TRBV5-6 and TRBJ2-7 genes, the complete variable region becomes DAGVTQSPTHLIKTRGQQVTLRCSPKSGHDTVSWYQQALGQGPQFIFQYYEEEERQRGNFPDRFSGHQFPNYSSELNVNALLLGDSALYLCASSLTGVHDEQYFGPGTRLTVT.